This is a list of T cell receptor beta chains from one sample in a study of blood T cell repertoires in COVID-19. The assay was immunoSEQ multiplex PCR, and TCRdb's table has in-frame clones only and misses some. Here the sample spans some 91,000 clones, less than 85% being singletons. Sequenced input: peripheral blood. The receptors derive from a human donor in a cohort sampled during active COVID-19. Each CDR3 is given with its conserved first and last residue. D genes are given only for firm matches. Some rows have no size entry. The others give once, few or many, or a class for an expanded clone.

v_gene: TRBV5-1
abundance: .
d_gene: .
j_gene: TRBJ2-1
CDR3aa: CASSFNYGEQFF
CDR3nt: TGCGCCAGCAGCTTCAACTATGGTGAGCAGTTCTTC

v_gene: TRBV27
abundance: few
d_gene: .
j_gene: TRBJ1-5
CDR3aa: CASSLSPDQPQHF
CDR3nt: TGTGCCAGCAGTTTATCGCCGGATCAGCCCCAGCATTTT

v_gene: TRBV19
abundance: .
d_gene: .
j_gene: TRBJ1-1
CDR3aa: CASSISNYGGAGDTEAFF
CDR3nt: TGTGCCAGTAGTATATCGAACTATGGGGGGGCCGGCGACACTGAAGCTTTCTTT

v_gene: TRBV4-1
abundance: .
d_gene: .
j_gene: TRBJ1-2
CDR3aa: CASSQDPGQIYGYTF
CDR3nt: TGCGCCAGCAGCCAAGATCCCGGACAGATTTATGGCTACACCTTC

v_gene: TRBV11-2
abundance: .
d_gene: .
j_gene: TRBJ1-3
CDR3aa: CASSRSGNTIYF
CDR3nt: TGTGCCAGCAGCCGCAGTGGAAACACCATATATTTT

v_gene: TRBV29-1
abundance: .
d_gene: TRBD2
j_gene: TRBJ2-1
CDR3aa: CSVEAGGYNEQFF
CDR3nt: TGCAGCGTTGAAGCGGGGGGGTACAATGAGCAGTTCTTC

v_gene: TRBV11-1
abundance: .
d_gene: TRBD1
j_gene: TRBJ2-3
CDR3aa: CASSLRGRTDTQYF
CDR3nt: TGTGCCAGCAGCTTAAGGGGGCGGACAGATACGCAGTATTTT

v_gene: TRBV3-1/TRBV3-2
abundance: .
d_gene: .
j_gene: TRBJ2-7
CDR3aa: CASSRRRGEQYF
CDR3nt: TGTGCCAGCAGCCGGAGAAGAGGGGAGCAGTACTTC

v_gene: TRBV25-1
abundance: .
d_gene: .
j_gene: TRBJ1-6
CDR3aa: CASSESGRVESPLHF
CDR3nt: TGTGCCAGCAGTGAATCAGGCAGGGTAGAGTCACCCCTCCACTTT

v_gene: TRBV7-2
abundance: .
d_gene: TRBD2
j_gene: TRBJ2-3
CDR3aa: CASSLDQRGASDTQYF
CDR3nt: TGTGCCAGCAGCTTAGACCAGCGGGGGGCATCAGATACGCAGTATTTT

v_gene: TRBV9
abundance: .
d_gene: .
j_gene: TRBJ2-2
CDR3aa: CASSVRGTGELFF
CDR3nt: TGTGCCAGCAGCGTACGGGGGACCGGGGAGCTGTTTTTT

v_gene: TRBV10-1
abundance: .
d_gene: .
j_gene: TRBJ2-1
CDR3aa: CASSELPLLGRSYNEQFF
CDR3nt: TGCGCCAGCAGTGAGCTCCCCCTCCTAGGAAGATCCTACAATGAGCAGTTCTTC

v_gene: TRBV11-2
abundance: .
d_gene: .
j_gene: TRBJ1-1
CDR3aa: CASQGPLLNTEAFF
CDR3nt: TGTGCCAGCCAGGGGCCCCTATTGAACACTGAAGCTTTCTTT

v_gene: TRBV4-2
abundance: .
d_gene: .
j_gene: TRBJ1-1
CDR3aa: CASSQQTGMNTEAFF
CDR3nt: TGTGCCAGCAGCCAACAGACGGGAATGAACACTGAAGCTTTCTTT

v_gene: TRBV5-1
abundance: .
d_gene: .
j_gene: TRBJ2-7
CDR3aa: CASSLGVTEGEQYF
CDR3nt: TGCGCCAGCAGCCTCGGTGTTACAGAGGGCGAGCAGTACTTC

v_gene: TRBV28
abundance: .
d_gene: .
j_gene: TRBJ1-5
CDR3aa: CASSPLLRQAVDQPQHF
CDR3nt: TGTGCCAGCAGTCCCTTACTCCGGCAGGCAGTAGATCAGCCCCAGCATTTT

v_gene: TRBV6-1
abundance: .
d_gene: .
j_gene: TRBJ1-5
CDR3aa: CASSEALSSNQPQHF
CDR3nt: TGTGCCAGCAGTGAAGCCCTGAGTAGCAATCAGCCCCAGCATTTT

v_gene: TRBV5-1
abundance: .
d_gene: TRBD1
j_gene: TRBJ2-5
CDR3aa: CASSVDGGTGHETQYF
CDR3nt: TGCGCCAGCAGCGTGGATGGGGGGACAGGGCACGAGACCCAGTACTTC

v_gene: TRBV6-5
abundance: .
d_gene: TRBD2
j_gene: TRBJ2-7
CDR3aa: CASRLLAGGNYEQYF
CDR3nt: TGTGCCAGCAGGCTACTAGCGGGGGGAAACTACGAGCAGTACTTC

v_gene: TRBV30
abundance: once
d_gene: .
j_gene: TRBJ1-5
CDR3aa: CAWGEGNGNQPQHF
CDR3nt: TGTGCCTGGGGGGAGGGAAACGGCAATCAGCCCCAGCATTTT

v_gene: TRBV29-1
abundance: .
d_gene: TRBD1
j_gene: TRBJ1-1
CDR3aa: CSVEGGGAGGNTEAFF
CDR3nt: TGCAGCGTTGAGGGAGGAGGGGCAGGGGGAAACACTGAAGCTTTCTTT

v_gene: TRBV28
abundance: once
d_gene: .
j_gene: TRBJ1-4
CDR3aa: CASSYLDSRRNEKLFF
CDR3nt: TGTGCCAGCTCTTATCTGGACAGCAGGAGGAATGAAAAACTGTTTTTT

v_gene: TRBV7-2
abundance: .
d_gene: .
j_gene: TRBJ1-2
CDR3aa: CASSSRATVVQGYTF
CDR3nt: TGTGCCAGCAGCTCGCGAGCCACTGTAGTACAGGGCTACACCTTC

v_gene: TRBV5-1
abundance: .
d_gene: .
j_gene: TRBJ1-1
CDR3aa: CASGTVLGENTEAFF
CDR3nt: TGCGCCAGCGGTACGGTCTTGGGAGAGAACACTGAAGCTTTCTTT

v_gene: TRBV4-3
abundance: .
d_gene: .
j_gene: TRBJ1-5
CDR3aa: CASSQDREWGQPQHF
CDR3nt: TGCGCCAGCAGCCAAGACAGGGAATGGGGTCAGCCCCAGCATTTT

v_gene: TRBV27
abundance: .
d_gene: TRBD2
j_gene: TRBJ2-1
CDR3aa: CASSQKRDSYNEQFF
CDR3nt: TGTGCCAGCAGCCAAAAGCGGGACTCCTACAATGAGCAGTTCTTC

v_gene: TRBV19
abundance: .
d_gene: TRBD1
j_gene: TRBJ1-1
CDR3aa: CASSTPGQGAFF
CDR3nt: TGTGCCAGTAGTACTCCTGGACAGGGAGCTTTCTTT

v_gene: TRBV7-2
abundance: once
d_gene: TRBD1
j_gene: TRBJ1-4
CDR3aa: CASSLGQGYEKLFF
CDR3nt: TGTGCCAGCAGCCTAGGACAGGGGTACGAAAAACTGTTTTTT

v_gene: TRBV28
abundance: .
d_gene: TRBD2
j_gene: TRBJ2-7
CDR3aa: CASSLPTSGRSLYEQYF
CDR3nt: TGTGCCAGCAGTTTACCTACTAGCGGGAGGAGTTTGTACGAGCAGTACTTC

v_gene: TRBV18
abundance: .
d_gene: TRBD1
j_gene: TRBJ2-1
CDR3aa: CASSPETGGIEQFF
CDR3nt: TGTGCCAGCTCACCGGAGACAGGGGGAATTGAGCAGTTCTTC

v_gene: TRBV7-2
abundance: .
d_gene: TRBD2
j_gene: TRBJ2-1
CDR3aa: CASSPGGAFYNEQFF
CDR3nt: TGTGCCAGCAGTCCCGGGGGGGCCTTCTACAATGAGCAGTTCTTC

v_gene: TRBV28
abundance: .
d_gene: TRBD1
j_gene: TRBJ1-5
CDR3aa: CASSFDAGTAGNQPQHF
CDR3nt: TGTGCCAGCAGTTTTGATGCCGGGACAGCAGGCAATCAGCCCCAGCATTTT

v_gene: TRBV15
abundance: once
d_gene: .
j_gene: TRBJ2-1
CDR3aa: CATSRDPAGHEQFF
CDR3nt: TGTGCCACCAGCAGAGATCCGGCTGGGCATGAGCAGTTCTTC

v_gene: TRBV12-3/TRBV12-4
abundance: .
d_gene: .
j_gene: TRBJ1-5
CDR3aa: CASSPTGDQPQHF
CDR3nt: TGTGCCAGCAGTCCCACAGGAGATCAGCCCCAGCATTTT

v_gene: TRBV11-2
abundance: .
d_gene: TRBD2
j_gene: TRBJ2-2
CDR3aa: CASSLQSGGSNTGELFF
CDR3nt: TGTGCCAGCAGCCTGCAAAGCGGGGGATCGAACACCGGGGAGCTGTTTTTT

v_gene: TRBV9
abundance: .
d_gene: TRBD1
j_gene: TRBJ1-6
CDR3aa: CASSVEGQNSPLHF
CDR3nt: TGTGCCAGCAGCGTCGAGGGACAGAATTCACCCCTCCACTTT

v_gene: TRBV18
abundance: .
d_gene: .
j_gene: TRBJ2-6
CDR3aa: CASSRDSPSGANVLTF
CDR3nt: TGTGCCAGCTCGCGGGACAGCCCCTCTGGGGCCAACGTCCTGACTTTC

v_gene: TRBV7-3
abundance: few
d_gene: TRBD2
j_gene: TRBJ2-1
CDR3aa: CASSLTLAGGDEQFF
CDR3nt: TGTGCCAGCAGCTTAACTCTAGCGGGAGGTGATGAGCAGTTCTTC

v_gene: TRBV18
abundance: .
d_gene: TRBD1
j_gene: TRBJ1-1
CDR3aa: CASSPGQGAEAFF
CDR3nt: TGTGCCAGCTCCCCGGGACAGGGAGCTGAAGCTTTCTTT

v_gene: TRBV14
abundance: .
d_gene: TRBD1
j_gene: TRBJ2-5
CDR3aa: CASSPQTGAQYF
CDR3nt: TGTGCCAGCAGCCCCCAGACAGGGGCCCAGTACTTC

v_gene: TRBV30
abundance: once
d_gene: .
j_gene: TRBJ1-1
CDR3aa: CAWSKLNQNTEAFF
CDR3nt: TGTGCCTGGAGTAAGCTTAATCAGAACACTGAAGCTTTCTTT